This entry describes one TCR beta chain. The method was immunoSEQ multiplex PCR; TCRdb's version includes in-frame clones alone and lacks a portion of them. The sample records 49,000 or so clones, 70% to 90% being singletons. The data stem from a study of PD-L1 blockade in urothelial cancer. About the research overall: Prior exposure to chemotherapy in patients amounted to 0 to 3 regimens received.

The time point: pretreatment peripheral blood. V shed 4 bases, J shed 6 bases, and the junction held 4 bases outside the gene matches. The germline gives CDR1 LGHNA, CDR2 YSLEER. This CDR3 region has 15 residues. Source: PBMCs, taken around atezolizumab (anti-PD-L1) treatment. This receptor was taken from a man aged 60 to 69 with urothelial cancer. J is TRBJ2-2 and V is TRBV4-3; 11 positions match TRBD1. The CDR3 region has the DNA TGCGCCAGCAGCCCGGTGGGACAGGGGGCCGGGGAGCTGTTTTTT. This gives the protein CASSPVGQGAGELFF.